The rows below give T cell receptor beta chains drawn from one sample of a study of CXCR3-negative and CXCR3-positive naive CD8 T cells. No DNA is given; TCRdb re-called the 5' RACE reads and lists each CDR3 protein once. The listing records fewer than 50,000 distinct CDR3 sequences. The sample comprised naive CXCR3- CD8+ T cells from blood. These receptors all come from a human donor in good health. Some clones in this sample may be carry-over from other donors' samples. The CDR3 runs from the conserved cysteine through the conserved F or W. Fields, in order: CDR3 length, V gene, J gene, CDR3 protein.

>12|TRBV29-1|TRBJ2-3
CSVLADTDTQYF
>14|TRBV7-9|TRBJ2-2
CASSLDRPTGELFF
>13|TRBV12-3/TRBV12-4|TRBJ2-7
CASTQKGRDEQYF
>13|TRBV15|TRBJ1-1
CATSTTVNTEAFF
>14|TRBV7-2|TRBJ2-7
CASSFGQGSYEQYF
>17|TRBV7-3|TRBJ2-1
CASSSFKLAGGYNEQFF
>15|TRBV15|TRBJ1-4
CATSRPSGGGEKLFF
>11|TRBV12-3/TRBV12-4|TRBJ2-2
CASRRTGELFF
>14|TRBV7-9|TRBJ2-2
CASSFLGNTGELFF
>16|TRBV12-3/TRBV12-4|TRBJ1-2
CASSLGRTGQNYGYTF
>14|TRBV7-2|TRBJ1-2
CASSLVGGDYGYTF
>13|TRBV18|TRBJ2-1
CASSPPAHNEQFF
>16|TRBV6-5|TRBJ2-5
CASSYYFVPGVETQYF
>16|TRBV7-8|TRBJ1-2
CASTPSGGGYYYGYTF
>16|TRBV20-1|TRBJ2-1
CSARDLDGSSYNEQFF
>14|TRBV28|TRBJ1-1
CASSSQGLNTEAFF
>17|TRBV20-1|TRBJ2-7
CSAPKFTSGKLAGEQYF
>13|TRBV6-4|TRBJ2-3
CASSDGTTDTQYF
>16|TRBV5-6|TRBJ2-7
CASSTGTGRLSYEQYF
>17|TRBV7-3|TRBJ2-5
CASSSWVGQGKEETQYF
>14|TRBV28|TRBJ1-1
CASSSSPHSIEAFF
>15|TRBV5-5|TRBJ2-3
CASTLRAGEADTQYF